This TCR beta chain was recorded in a study of blood T cell repertoires in COVID-19. Some clones are missing from TCRdb's copy, which holds only in-frame ones; the method was immunoSEQ multiplex PCR. The sample records about 330,000 clones, around 87% being singletons. The CDR3 contains 14 residues. V was trimmed by 5 bases and J by 4 bases, leaving 14 bases between them. The germline gives CDR1 MDHEN, CDR2 SYDVKM. Cohorts were assigned according to the clinical history that participants reported. The chain combines TRBV28 with TRBJ1-2; D is perhaps TRBD1 (5 bases). Sample: PBMCs or T cells enriched from blood (not recorded which). This clonotype was obtained from a woman aged 30 to 39 who had recovered from COVID-19. CDR3 DNA: TGTGCCAGCAGTATCCGACAGCGCCGCTATGGCTACACCTTC. Translated, it gives CASSIRQRRYGYTF.